These T cell receptor beta chains were read from a single sample in a study of beta chain features in type 1 diabetes. The repertoire was sequenced with immunoSEQ multiplex PCR; TCRdb's copy has only in-frame clones and lacks some. The sample shows around 250,000 clones, about 14% of them seen only once. Sequences were obtained from naive CD4+ T cells from blood. Receptors were obtained from a man aged 25 to 40 with type 1 diabetes. Both conserved end residues are part of each CDR3. The order of the fields is clone size, V gene, J gene, D gene, CDR3 DNA, CDR3 protein. D genes are given only for firm matches. Only some rows state a clone size, as once, few, many or a class for expanded clones.

-	TRBV9	TRBJ2-3	TRBD2	TGTGCCAGCAGCGTAGCTAAGCGGGGGGAACGCACAGATACGCAGTATTTT	CASSVAKRGERTDTQYF
-	TRBV25-1	TRBJ2-2	-	TGTGCCAGCAGTGATGAGACTGGTTCGCACACCGGGGAGCTGTTTTTT	CASSDETGSHTGELFF
-	TRBV2	TRBJ2-5	TRBD2	TGTGCCAGCAAGGGACTACAAGAGACCCAGTACTTC	CASKGLQETQYF
-	TRBV2	TRBJ1-1	-	TGTGCCAGCAAGTTGGAGGCAGCCCTCCAGAACACTGAAGCTTTCTTT	CASKLEAALQNTEAFF
-	TRBV6-5	TRBJ2-7	-	TGTGCCAGCAGTTACGGGGGACTGGGATCCTACGAGCAGTACTTC	CASSYGGLGSYEQYF
-	TRBV7-8	TRBJ1-6	TRBD1	TGTGCCAGCAGCTTAGGTTCTGCAGGGGGCGGTTCACCCCTCCACTTT	CASSLGSAGGGSPLHF
-	TRBV5-1	TRBJ2-3	-	TGCGCCAGCAGCTTGGAGGCCTCGGGGGATACGCAGTATTTT	CASSLEASGDTQYF
few	TRBV4-2	TRBJ2-2	-	TGTGCCAGCAGCCAAGATTTAAGCTCCGGGGAGCTGTTTTTT	CASSQDLSSGELFF
-	TRBV5-4	TRBJ2-5	-	TGTGCCAGCAGCCATAGGATGGGGGCCCGACACACGGAGACCCAGTACTTC	CASSHRMGARHTETQYF
-	TRBV30	TRBJ2-5	-	TGTGCCTGGAGTCTTGAGGGGGTCGGGGAGGGAGAGACCCAGTACTTC	CAWSLEGVGEGETQYF
-	TRBV7-9	TRBJ1-4	-	TGTGCCAGCGGAGCGGGGCCTTTCGAAAAACTGTTTTTT	CASGAGPFEKLFF
-	TRBV5-1	TRBJ2-7	TRBD1	TGCGCCAGCAGAGGTCCAGGACAGGGTGTCGACGAGCAGTACTTC	CASRGPGQGVDEQYF
many	TRBV7-9	TRBJ1-4	-	TGTGCCAGCAGCCGCCCGGGTACGGAAAAACTGTTTTTT	CASSRPGTEKLFF
-	TRBV7-2	TRBJ1-5	TRBD1	TGTGCCAGCAGCCCAAGACAGGGGGCAGGGCAGCCCCAGCATTTT	CASSPRQGAGQPQHF
-	TRBV14	TRBJ1-1	TRBD1	TGTGCCAGCAGCCAAGTCCCATATTACCGTGGACAGGGGGTAGGCACTGAAGCTTTCTTT	CASSQVPYYRGQGVGTEAFF
few	TRBV27	TRBJ2-7	-	TGTGCCAGCAGTTCCAGCCGGGACAACTACGAGCAGTACTTC	CASSSSRDNYEQYF
-	TRBV19	TRBJ1-1	TRBD1	TGTGCCAGTAGTCCTCAGGGGGGCACTGAAGCTTTCTTT	CASSPQGGTEAFF
few	TRBV13	TRBJ1-1	-	TGTGCCAGCAGCCACTTGGGGCCTGGGGCTGAAGCTTTCTTT	CASSHLGPGAEAFF
-	TRBV7-9	TRBJ1-1	-	TGTGCCAGCAGCTTAAGACAGAACACTGAAGCTTTCTTT	CASSLRQNTEAFF
few	TRBV5-1	TRBJ2-1	TRBD2	TGCGCCAGCTGGGATGGCGGGAGTTACAATGAGCAGTTCTTC	CASWDGGSYNEQFF
few	TRBV7-9	TRBJ2-7	TRBD2	TGTGCCAGCAGCGGGGGGGGCTACGAGCAGTACTTC	CASSGGGYEQYF
-	TRBV7-2	TRBJ1-2	-	TGTGCCAGCAGCTTAGGGGGGGGCGGCTATGGCTACACCTTC	CASSLGGGGYGYTF
few	TRBV4-1	TRBJ2-7	TRBD2	TGCGCCAGCAGCCAAGATGTACTAGCGGGGGTACTGTACGAGCAGTACTTC	CASSQDVLAGVLYEQYF
few	TRBV18	TRBJ1-6	TRBD1	TGTGCCAGCTCATTGGCGGGACAGGCCAACTCACCCCTCCACTTT	CASSLAGQANSPLHF
few	TRBV9	TRBJ2-2	-	TGTGCCAGCAGCACCCGGGACTTTGAGGGAGGGGAGCTGTTTTTT	CASSTRDFEGGELFF
few	TRBV5-6	TRBJ2-7	TRBD2	TGTGCCAGCAGCTTGTTACGGGAGGGACTAGCGAAAGTGAACGAGCAGTACTTC	CASSLLREGLAKVNEQYF
-	TRBV5-4	TRBJ1-2	-	TGTGCCAGCAGCTCAGGGAATAGTGGCTACACCTTC	CASSSGNSGYTF
-	TRBV5-1	TRBJ2-1	-	TGCGCCAGCAGCTTGGCCATGGAGGCTTTGGGTGAGCAGTTCTTC	CASSLAMEALGEQFF
-	TRBV20-1	TRBJ2-5	-	TGCAGTGCTAGATCAGTCGAGACCCAGTACTTC	CSARSVETQYF
-	TRBV9	TRBJ2-1	TRBD2	TGTGCCAGCAGCGTAGCAGCGGGGGAGCAGTTCTTC	CASSVAAGEQFF
few	TRBV6-5	TRBJ2-7	TRBD2	TGTGCCAGCAGCCCGGGGAGGGGTGCCGGAATGAAGCACTTC	CASSPGRGAGMKHF
few	TRBV29-1	TRBJ2-7	TRBD1	TGCAGCGCCTCGGGACAGGGCAGCGAGCAGTACTTC	CSASGQGSEQYF
few	TRBV10-3	TRBJ1-1	-	TGTGCCATCAGTGGGACAGTTAACACTGAAGCTTTCTTT	CAISGTVNTEAFF
-	TRBV6-5	TRBJ1-1	-	TGTGCCAGCATTCCCACGGGGAACACTGAAGCTTTCTTT	CASIPTGNTEAFF
few	TRBV30	TRBJ1-5	-	TGTGCCTGGAGTGTACGCAGGGGGCCCCAGCATTTT	CAWSVRRGPQHF
-	TRBV6-5	TRBJ1-4	-	TGTGCCAGCAGTTCACAAACAGGAAAACTGTTTTTT	CASSSQTGKLFF
few	TRBV5-1	TRBJ1-2	TRBD1	TGCGCCAGCAGCTTCCTGGACAGGTCCGGGGGCTACACCTTC	CASSFLDRSGGYTF
few	TRBV5-1	TRBJ2-1	TRBD1	TGCGCCAGCAGCCGTAGACAGGGGGCGGGTGAGCAGTTCTTC	CASSRRQGAGEQFF